Sequencing of this T cell receptor (beta chain) was carried out in a study of early T cells in non-severe SARS-CoV-2 infection. V lost 9 bases to trimming and J lost 0 bases, with 23 bases between them. The CDR3 consists of 19 residues. Germline values: CDR1 KGHDR, CDR2 SFDVKD. This clonotype was counted only a few times. Using its own MiXCR run on the 5' RACE reads, TCRdb lists one record per CDR3 protein. The table has about 64,000 distinct CDR3 sequences, around 13% seen once; the top ten hold approximately 1.4%. This sample comprised whole blood, obtained at baseline. The clonotype originates from an adult who was a healthcare worker with PCR-confirmed SARS-CoV-2 infection or an uninfected control (not recorded which). The genes are TRBV24-1 and TRBJ2-6; TRBD1 is a possible D gene (7 bases). The CDR3, as DNA: TGTGCCACCGGCAAGGTTGACAGGGCGGGATCCTCTGGGGCCAACGTCCTGACTTTC. Translated, it gives CATGKVDRAGSSGANVLTF.